Presented here are 32 T cell receptor beta chains from one specimen sequenced in a study of CD8 T cells in ankylosing spondylitis. TCRdb re-called the 5' RACE reads through MiXCR, storing one row per CDR3 protein. The sample includes approximately 200,000 distinct CDR3 sequences, 9.5% to 15% seen only once; the top ten take 15% to 20%. Sequencing used blood, either unsorted or a sorted T cell fraction (not recorded which). The receptor set was obtained from a male donor with ankylosing spondylitis or in good health (not recorded which).

This clonotype was seen ten or more times. The gene calls are TRBV12-3 or TRBV12-4 and TRBJ2-1; no reliable D call. The germline V and J ends were trimmed by 4 bases and 0 bases, with 13 bases remaining between them. The CDR3 spans 16 residues. CDR3 amino acids: CASSSPGSSSYNEQFF. In DNA, the CDR3 is TGTGCCAGCAGTTCCCCCGGCTCCAGCTCCTACAATGAGCAGTTCTTC.

The V and J genes are TRBV20-1 and TRBJ2-7; possibly TRBD1 or TRBD2 for D (5 bases each). V was shortened by 3 bases and J by 2 bases, with 14 bases between the two germline ends. This CDR3 region has 14 residues. The V gene's germline CDR1 is DFQATT and CDR2 SNEGSKA (reference sequence). This chain's CDR3 is CSASGRDRAYEQYF. The CDR3 nucleotides are TGCAGTGCTAGTGGTCGGGACCGCGCCTACGAGCAGTACTTC.

The chain joins TRBV29-1 to TRBJ2-2; no clear D. The V gene lost 1 base and the J gene lost 1 base, with 4 bases spanning the gap. This CDR3 is built from 13 residues. The germline V gene has CDR1 SQVTM and CDR2 ANQGSEA. The CDR3 DNA reads as TGCAGCGTTGAAGGGGGGAACACCGGGGAGCTGTTTTTT. It encodes CSVEGGNTGELFF.

The V gene is TRBV5-1, the J gene TRBJ2-1, with a weak D call TRBD2 (6 bases). Trimming stripped 7 bases from V and 1 base from J, with 9 bases between. Germline V gene lookup returns CDR1 SGHRS and CDR2 YFSETQ. The CDR3 is 13 residues long. The CDR3 DNA reads TGCGCCAGCCGGGACTCGTCCTACAATGAGCAGTTCTTC. Translating gives CASRDSSYNEQFF.

The table lists this clonotype with a count of one. The V gene is TRBV20-1, the J gene TRBJ2-1, with D perhaps TRBD2 (6 bases). The CDR3 is 16 residues long. Trimming left V 0 bases short and J 3 bases short, with 15 bases between. Germline V lookup: CDR1 DFQATT, CDR2 SNEGSKA (reference sequence). CDR3 nucleotides: TGCAGTGCTAGAGACCTCAGAACGGGGGTCTACAATGAGCAGTTCTTC. Its protein product is CSARDLRTGVYNEQFF.

This clonotype was detected many times. The chain uses TRBV11-1 and TRBJ2-1, with 8 bases that match TRBD2. CDR1 is SGHAT, CDR2 FQDESV, per germline (reference sequence). This CDR3 is built from 19 residues. V dropped 5 bases and J dropped 8; count of bases not matched to a gene: 23. The CDR3 is CASSLPYPQNSGKVDEQFF. CDR3 DNA sequence: TGTGCCAGCAGCCTCCCCTATCCCCAGAATAGCGGGAAAGTCGATGAGCAGTTCTTC.

This clonotype was found a few times. A read error may be the cause here, since a much bigger clone is one base away. The chain links TRBV27 to TRBJ1-1; D is uncertain. CDR1 is MNHEY and CDR2 is SMNVEV in the germline V gene (reference sequence). V lost 8 bases, J lost 1 base, and 2 bases lay in between. CDR3 length: 10 amino acids. CDR3 amino acids: CASGNTEAFF. CDR3 nucleotide sequence: TGTGCCAGCGGGAACACTGAAGCTTTCTTT.

This clonotype occurred a few times. This chain joins TRBV7-8 and TRBJ2-1; 8 nucleotides align to TRBD2. This CDR3 is built from 12 residues. Germline lookup yields CDR1 SGHVS and CDR2 FQNEAQ. Trimming took 7 bases from V and 9 from J; bases not matched to a gene: 5. CDR3 nucleotide sequence: TGTGCCAGCAACCCGAGCGGGGGTGAGCAGTTCTTC. It codes for CASNPSGGEQFF.

V is TRBV6-1 and J is TRBJ1-4; tentative D call: TRBD1 (6 bases). This CDR3 spans 16 amino acids. CDR1 and CDR2 (germline): MNHNS, SASEGT. Trimming removed 2 bases at V and 8 bases at J, with 18 bases between. CDR3 in DNA: TGTGCCAGCAGTGAACCCCGGGGGGGCAGTGGGGAAAAACTGTTTTTT. Translation: CASSEPRGGSGEKLFF.

This clonotype showed up just a few times. The chain has TRBV4-1 and TRBJ1-1; D ambiguous. The germline V and J ends were trimmed by 0 bases and 0 bases, with 8 bases remaining between them. CDR3 length: 15 residues. The germline V gene has CDR1 MGHRA and CDR2 YSYEKL. The CDR3 is CASSQEMGVNTEAFF. DNA for the CDR3: TGCGCCAGCAGCCAAGAAATGGGAGTGAACACTGAAGCTTTCTTT.

The chain links TRBV27 to TRBJ1-5; D is uncertain. Germline-derived CDR1 and CDR2 are MNHEY and SMNVEV (reference sequence). The CDR3 sequence is 13 residues long. V was pared by 4 bases and J by 4 bases, with 8 bases between. Here the CDR3 DNA reads TGTGCCAGCAGTTCCGTGGTTAATCAGCCCCAGCATTTT. Translated, it gives CASSSVVNQPQHF.

This clonotype was counted only a few times. The rearrangement joins TRBV27 to TRBJ2-7; 9 bases agree with TRBD1. Germline V gene sequence: CDR1 MNHEY, CDR2 SMNVEV (reference sequence). The V segment lost 0 bases and the J segment 6 bases; nucleotides outside the gene matches: 6. The length of the CDR3 is 15 residues. The CDR3 spells CASSLSGTGQGEQYF. The DNA of the CDR3 is TGTGCCAGCAGTTTATCTGGGACAGGGCAGGGCGAGCAGTACTTC.

This clonotype was seen at least ten times. CDR3 amino acids: CATSSVSGSPNEQFF. Written as DNA, the CDR3 is TGTGCCACCAGCAGTGTTAGCGGGAGCCCCAATGAGCAGTTCTTC. The chain is built from TRBV15 and TRBJ2-1, with TRBD2 identical over 9 bases. The germline V gene encodes CDR1 LNHNV and CDR2 YYDKDF (reference sequence). V trimming: 3 bases; J trimming: 6 bases; junction bases outside the gene matches: 6. This CDR3 spans 15 amino acids.

This clonotype has more than one count but fewer than ten. The V call is TRBV12-3 or TRBV12-4, the J call TRBJ2-1, with D maybe TRBD2 (6 bases). The CDR3 has 12 amino acids. V lost 7 bases, J lost 6 bases, and 10 bases lay in between. The CDR3 loop is CASTFSGNEQFF. In DNA form, the CDR3 reads TGTGCCAGCACCTTTAGCGGCAATGAGCAGTTCTTC.

This sequence joins TRBV20-1 and TRBJ2-1; a weak D match, TRBD2 (5 bases). Germline V lookup: CDR1 DFQATT, CDR2 SNEGSKA (reference sequence). The CDR3 covers 15 residues. V lost 1 base and J 0 bases, leaving 10 bases between the germline ends. CDR3 sequence: CSARGDYSSYNEQFF. The DNA for the CDR3 is TGCAGTGCTAGAGGAGACTATAGCTCCTACAATGAGCAGTTCTTC.

The chain has TRBV7-9 and TRBJ2-5; tentative D call: TRBD2 (6 bases). The germline V and J ends were trimmed by 3 bases and 5 bases, with 16 bases remaining between them. Germline-derived CDR1 and CDR2 are SEHNR and FQNEAQ (reference sequence). The CDR3 runs to 15 residues. As DNA, the CDR3 is TGTGCCAGCAGCTTTTCCGGGACGGAGGGGGAGACCCAGTACTTC. This translates into CASSFSGTEGETQYF.

This clonotype occurred a few times. The V and J genes are TRBV27 and TRBJ1-1, with unresolved D. V lost 6 bases to trimming and J lost 1 base, with 9 bases between them. This CDR3 spans 13 amino acids. CDR1 and CDR2 (germline): MNHEY, SMNVEV (reference sequence). CDR3: CASRYQGNTEAFF. The CDR3 DNA reads TGTGCCAGCAGATATCAAGGGAACACTGAAGCTTTCTTT.

In this sample, this clonotype turned up once. This chain joins TRBV23-1 and TRBJ2-1, with D maybe TRBD1 (6 bases). TRBV23-1 falls under the ORF class, with uncertain function. The CDR3 loop spans 11 amino acids. The V gene lost 6 bases and the J gene lost 8 bases, with 8 bases spanning the gap. The CDR3 sequence is CASRGGDEQFF. CDR3 in DNA: TGCGCCAGCAGAGGGGGAGATGAGCAGTTCTTC.

This clonotype was found a few times. V usage is TRBV19 and J usage is TRBJ2-7; D may correspond to TRBD1 or TRBD2 (5 bases each). Trimming stripped 4 bases from V and 6 bases from J, with 13 bases between. The CDR3 loop spans 13 amino acids. Germline lookup yields CDR1 LNHDA and CDR2 SQIVND (reference sequence). The CDR3 region is CASSTLDGAEQYF. For the CDR3, the DNA is TGTGCCAGTAGTACCTTAGACGGGGCCGAGCAGTACTTC.

This clonotype came up a few times. The V gene is TRBV7-9, the J gene TRBJ1-1; D call uncertain. The V and J ends lost 1 base and 7 bases respectively, with 10 bases between them. The CDR3 spans 13 residues. The germline V gene encodes CDR1 SEHNR and CDR2 FQNEAQ (reference sequence). The CDR3 here is CASSLVQDVEAFF. The CDR3 nucleotides read TGTGCCAGCAGCTTAGTCCAGGATGTTGAAGCTTTCTTT.

On this clonotype: A read error may explain this, as a much larger clone is one base away. The V gene is TRBV7-9, the J gene TRBJ2-6; 7 bases are a match to TRBD1. The V gene end was trimmed by 6 bases and the J gene end by 2 bases; junction bases not matched to a gene: 4. The CDR3 length is 15 residues. The germline V gene encodes CDR1 SEHNR and CDR2 FQNEAQ (reference sequence). CDR3 loop: CASSKQGTGANVLTF. The DNA of the CDR3 is TGTGCCAGCAGTAAACAGGGGACTGGGGCCAACGTCCTGACTTTC. The full variable domain, completed using reference TRBV7-9 and TRBJ2-6, is DTGVSQNPRHKITKRGQNVTFRCDPISEHNRLYWYRQTLGQGPEFLTYFQNEAQLEKSRLLSDRFSAERPKGSFSTLEIQRTEQGDSAMYLCASSKQGTGANVLTFGAGSRLTVL.

The table lists this clonotype with a few counts. The chain has TRBV2 and TRBJ2-3; 10 bases align to TRBD2. V dropped 6 bases and J dropped 4; count of bases not matched to a gene: 1. This CDR3 contains 13 residues. Germline V CDR1 and CDR2: SNHLY, FYNNEI. CDR3 loop: CASRGTSADTQYF. The CDR3 DNA is TGTGCCAGCAGGGGGACTAGCGCAGATACGCAGTATTTT.

This CDR3 reads CASTIRDGSYEQYF. CDR3 in DNA: TGTGCCAGCACAATTCGGGACGGTTCCTACGAGCAGTACTTC. The chain carries TRBV11-2 and TRBJ2-7; possibly TRBD1 or TRBD2 for D (5 bases each). This CDR3 is 14 amino acids long. V was cut by 7 bases and J by 1 base, with 14 bases left in between. Germline values: CDR1 SGHAT, CDR2 FQNNGV.

The chain combines TRBV30 with TRBJ1-1; unclear D gene. Trimming cost V 0 bases and J 4 bases, with 6 bases left between them. In germline, CDR1 is GTSNPN, CDR2 SVGIG (reference sequence). CDR3 length: 12 amino acids. CDR3 amino acids: CAWSVTSTEAFF. CDR3 nucleotide sequence: TGTGCCTGGAGTGTAACGAGCACTGAAGCTTTCTTT.

This clonotype was counted between two and nine times. The chain joins TRBV5-1 to TRBJ1-1; D is undetermined. Trimming cost V 0 bases and J 5 bases, with 11 bases left between them. CDR1 and CDR2 (germline): SGHRS, YFSETQ. The CDR3 is made up of 14 amino acids. DNA for the CDR3: TGCGCCAGCAGCTTGGAGTTTTCGGGGACTGAAGCTTTCTTT. Encoded protein: CASSLEFSGTEAFF.

This clonotype was seen only once. V and J are TRBV6-4 and TRBJ2-3, with D unclear. Trimming took off 3 bases at V and 0 bases at J, with 10 bases between the two ends. CDR1 is MRHNA, CDR2 SNTAGT, per germline. The CDR3 spans 15 residues. CDR3 loop: CASSEFVSSTDTQYF. The CDR3, as DNA: TGTGCCAGCAGTGAATTCGTTTCGAGCACAGATACGCAGTATTTT.

This clonotype has just a few counts. V is TRBV4-2 and J is TRBJ2-4; a weak D match, TRBD2 (7 bases). Per the germline V gene, CDR1 is LGHNA and CDR2 is YNFKEQ. The CDR3 loop spans 17 amino acids. Trimming removed 6 bases at V and 2 bases at J, with 20 bases between. CDR3 sequence (DNA): TGTGCCAGCAGTCCCGCGGGGGACACCTTTACCAAAAACATTCAGTACTTC. Translating it yields CASSPAGDTFTKNIQYF.

This clonotype was seen many times. V and J are TRBV4-1 and TRBJ1-5; D perhaps matches TRBD1 (6 bases). The CDR3 is 15 amino acids. Trimming took off 3 bases at V and 1 base at J, with 10 bases between the two ends. The germline gives CDR1 MGHRA, CDR2 YSYEKL. This chain's CDR3 is CASSHRGLSNQPQHF. DNA of the CDR3: TGCGCCAGCAGCCACAGGGGTCTGAGCAATCAGCCCCAGCATTTT.

The chain recombines TRBV20-1 with TRBJ2-2; 10 bases match TRBD2. Germline lookup yields CDR1 DFQATT and CDR2 SNEGSKA (reference sequence). The CDR3 consists of 18 residues. V trimming: 0 bases; J trimming: 0 bases; junction bases outside the gene matches: 7. The CDR3 loop reads CSARDSASGGPNTGELFF. The CDR3 DNA follows: TGCAGTGCTAGAGATTCGGCTAGCGGGGGCCCGAACACCGGGGAGCTGTTTTTT.

This chain connects TRBV20-1 to TRBJ2-7; 7 bases fit TRBD2. The germline gives CDR1 DFQATT, CDR2 SNEGSKA (reference sequence). J lost 2 bases, V lost 5 bases, and 9 bases had no gene match. CDR3 length: 14 residues. CDR3 residues: CSAWEGREAYEQYF. In nucleotides, the CDR3 is TGCAGTGCTTGGGAAGGGAGGGAAGCCTACGAGCAGTACTTC.

This clonotype has only a few counts. The V call is TRBV6-5, the J call TRBJ2-5; D ambiguous. This CDR3 contains 14 residues. In germline, CDR1 is MNHEY, CDR2 SVGAGI. The V end lost 4 bases, the J end lost 1 base, and 10 bases lay between the germline ends. In nucleotides, the CDR3 is TGTGCCAGCAGTTTCGGGCCAAGCCAAGAGACCCAGTACTTC. Translation: CASSFGPSQETQYF.

The chain recombines TRBV5-6 with TRBJ1-1; TRBD1 might be the D (5 bases). CDR3 length: 14 residues. Germline CDR1 SGHDT, CDR2 YYEEEE. Trimming cost V 2 bases and J 4 bases, with 12 bases left between them. The DNA of the CDR3 is TGTGCCAGCAGCTTTGGGACGGGTGGCACTGAAGCTTTCTTT. As protein: CASSFGTGGTEAFF.